This T cell receptor (beta chain) stems from a study of T cell changes during pregnancy in multiple sclerosis. Germline V gives CDR1 SGHRS, CDR2 YFSETQ. V shed 3 bases, J shed 2 bases, and the junction held 12 bases outside the gene matches. The CDR3 spans 17 residues. The method was immunoSEQ multiplex PCR; TCRdb's version includes in-frame clones alone and lacks a portion of them. The sample includes some 70,000 clones, over 85% of them seen just once. The rearrangement uses TRBV5-1 and TRBJ2-3, with 7 bases identical to TRBD1. The material was peripheral blood, obtained in the second trimester of pregnancy. The clonotype originates from a female donor in good health, enrolled as a control in a pregnancy study. The CDR3 reads CASSSSRDRSYTDTQYF. CDR3 DNA sequence: TGCGCCAGCAGCTCCAGCAGGGACAGATCTTACACAGATACGCAGTATTTT.